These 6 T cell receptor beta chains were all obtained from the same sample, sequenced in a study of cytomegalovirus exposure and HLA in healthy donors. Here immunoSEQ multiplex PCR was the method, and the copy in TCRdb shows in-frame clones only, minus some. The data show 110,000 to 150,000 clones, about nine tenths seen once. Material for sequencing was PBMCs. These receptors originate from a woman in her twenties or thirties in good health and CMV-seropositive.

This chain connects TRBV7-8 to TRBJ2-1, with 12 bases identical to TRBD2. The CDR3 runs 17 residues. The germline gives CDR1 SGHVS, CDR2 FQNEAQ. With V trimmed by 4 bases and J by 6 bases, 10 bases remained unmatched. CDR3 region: CASSSSSPGLAGNEQFF. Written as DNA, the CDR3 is TGTGCCAGCAGCTCATCTTCCCCGGGACTAGCGGGCAATGAGCAGTTCTTC. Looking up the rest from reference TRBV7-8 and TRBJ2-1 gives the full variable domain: GAGVSQSPRYKVAKRGQDVALRCDPISGHVSLFWYQQALGQGPEFLTYFQNEAQLDKSGLPSDRFFAERPEGSVSTLKIQRTQQEDSAVYLCASSSSSPGLAGNEQFFGPGTRLTVL.

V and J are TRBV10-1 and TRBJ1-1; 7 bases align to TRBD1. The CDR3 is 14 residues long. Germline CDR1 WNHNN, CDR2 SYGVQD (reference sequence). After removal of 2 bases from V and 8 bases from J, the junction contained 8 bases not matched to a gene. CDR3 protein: CASSEGPTGYEAFF. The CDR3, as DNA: TGCGCCAGCAGTGAGGGGCCGACAGGGTACGAAGCTTTCTTT.

The CDR3 loop is CASMSGGAGANVLTF. CDR3 nucleotide sequence: TGTGCCAGTATGAGCGGGGGAGCTGGGGCCAACGTCCTGACTTTC. The chain has TRBV19 and TRBJ2-6; 8 bases are shared with TRBD2. V was clipped by 7 bases and J by 2 bases; unmatched bases: 4. The CDR3 has 15 residues. Germline CDR1 reads LNHDA; CDR2 reads SQIVND (reference sequence). Variable domain in full (rest from reference TRBV19 and TRBJ2-6): DGGITQSPKYLFRKEGQNVTLSCEQNLNHDAMYWYRQDPGQGLRLIYYSQIVNDFQKGDIAEGYSVSREKKESFPLTVTSAQKNPTAFYLCASMSGGAGANVLTFGAGSRLTVL.

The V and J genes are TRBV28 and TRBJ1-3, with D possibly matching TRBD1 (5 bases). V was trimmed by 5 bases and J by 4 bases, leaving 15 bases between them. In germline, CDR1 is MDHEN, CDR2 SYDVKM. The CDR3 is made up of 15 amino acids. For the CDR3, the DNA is TGTGCCAGCAGTACCCAGGGAATCGACGGAAACACCATATATTTT. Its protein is CASSTQGIDGNTIYF.

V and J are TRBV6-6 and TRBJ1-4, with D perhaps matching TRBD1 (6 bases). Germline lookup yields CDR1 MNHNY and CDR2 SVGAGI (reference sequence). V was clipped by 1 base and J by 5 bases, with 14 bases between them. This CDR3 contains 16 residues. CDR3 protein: CASSYLKQGTNEKLFF. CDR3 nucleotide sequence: TGTGCCAGCAGTTACTTAAAACAGGGAACAAATGAAAAACTGTTTTTT.

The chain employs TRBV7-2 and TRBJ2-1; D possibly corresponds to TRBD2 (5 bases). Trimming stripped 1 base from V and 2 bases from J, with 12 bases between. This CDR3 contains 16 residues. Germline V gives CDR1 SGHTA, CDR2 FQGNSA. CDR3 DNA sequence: TGTGCCAGCAGCTTAGAGGGAGCAATCCCCTACAATGAGCAGTTCTTC. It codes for CASSLEGAIPYNEQFF.